This T cell receptor (beta chain) was documented in a study of CD8 T cells in ankylosing spondylitis. Molecular-barcoded quantitative 5'-RACE produced these TCR beta libraries. TCRdb re-called the 5' RACE reads through MiXCR, storing one row per CDR3 protein. Seen here are 250,000 or so distinct CDR3 sequences, over 15% observed once, and the top ten hold about a third. The sample holds a few counts of this clonotype. CDR3 length equals 11 residues. Trimming pared 6 bases from V and 1 base from J, leaving 5 bases between. Per the germline V gene, CDR1 is SQVTM and CDR2 is ANQGSEA. The sequence was obtained from a male donor with ankylosing spondylitis or in good health (not recorded which). This sequence joins TRBV29-1 and TRBJ2-3; D unclear. What was sequenced was blood, either unsorted or a sorted T cell fraction (not recorded which). The CDR3 spells CSVLGTDTQYF. In DNA form, the CDR3 reads TGCAGCGTGTTAGGCACAGATACGCAGTATTTT.